The clone carrying this TCR beta chain was seen a few times. Its specificity is unknown. Sequencing was performed with immunoSEQ multiplex PCR; in TCRdb, only in-frame clones are kept and a portion is missing. The table has about 50,000 clones, approximately 90% seen once. The length of the CDR3 is 13 residues. CDR1 SEHNR and CDR2 FQNEAQ come from the germline V gene (reference sequence). Trimming took off 8 bases at V and 1 base at J, with 11 bases between the two ends. The data were obtained in a study of a mutant IDH1 vaccine in newly diagnosed glioma. As for the study in general: Treated patients, averaging roughly 40 years, were roughly 60% male and about 40% female. Previous treatment comprised radiotherapy, temozolomide, or both, mostly both. General study findings and limits: Patients mounted vaccine-induced immune responses in about 93% of cases.

Time point: baseline, week 1 (first vaccination visit). Documented treatment: pre-vaccination baseline after standard-of-care therapy. The specimen was PBMCs, collected from a glioma patient treated with radiotherapy, temozolomide or both. The source is a man aged 40-49 years with glioma. The chain links TRBV7-9 to TRBJ2-5, with a tentative D call TRBD1 (6 bases). As DNA, the CDR3 is TGTGCCAGCTCGGTACAGGGCCAAGAGACCCAGTACTTC. Its protein product is CASSVQGQETQYF.